A selection of T cell receptor beta chains follows, all from one sample in a study of cytomegalovirus exposure and HLA in healthy donors. The data were produced by immunoSEQ multiplex PCR, yet TCRdb's version contains in-frame clones alone and is incomplete. The sample contains 100,000 to 120,000 clones, 67% of which appear only once. Sequenced sample: PBMCs. The receptors come from a man younger than 35 in good health and CMV-seropositive. Each CDR3 is given with its conserved first and last residue. D genes are given only for firm matches. Not every row has a clone size; where given, it reads once, few, many or a size class.

D gene	clone size	J gene	V gene	CDR3 DNA	CDR3 protein
TRBD2	.	TRBJ2-1	TRBV2	TGTGCCAGCAGCAAACTAGCGGCCCTGGGTGAGCAGTTCTTC	CASSKLAALGEQFF
TRBD1	.	TRBJ2-3	TRBV2	TGTGCCAGCAGGGGACAGGTTGGGACAGATACGCAGTATTTT	CASRGQVGTDTQYF
.	.	TRBJ1-2	TRBV18	TGTGCCAGCTCACTAACCGACGGAGACTATGGCTACACCTTC	CASSLTDGDYGYTF
TRBD2	.	TRBJ2-5	TRBV7-2	TGTGCCAGCAGCTTAGGACTAGCGGGGCAAGAGACCCAGTACTTC	CASSLGLAGQETQYF
.	few	TRBJ2-5	TRBV5-1	TGCGCCAGCAAACTCCCCTTACAGACAGGCAACCAAGAGACCCAGTACTTC	CASKLPLQTGNQETQYF
TRBD2	.	TRBJ2-3	TRBV14	TGTGCCAGCGGGACTAGCGGCCCAGATACGCAGTATTTT	CASGTSGPDTQYF
.	.	TRBJ2-3	TRBV5-1	TGCGCCAGCAGCTTGGGGAGGGACAGCCACACAGATACGCAGTATTTT	CASSLGRDSHTDTQYF
TRBD1	.	TRBJ1-6	TRBV2	TGTGCCAGCAGGTGGGACGGGACAGACTATAATTCACCCCTCCACTTT	CASRWDGTDYNSPLHF
.	.	TRBJ1-1	TRBV7-9	TGTGCCACTACTATGGGGGGCAGGGAGGGCACTGAAGCTTTCTTT	CATTMGGREGTEAFF
TRBD1	.	TRBJ1-4	TRBV18	TGTGCCAGCTCACCCAACAGGGGCGGAGGTGAAAAACTGTTTTTT	CASSPNRGGGEKLFF
TRBD1	.	TRBJ2-7	TRBV2	TGTGCCAGCGCGGACGGACAGGGGTACGAGCAGTACTTC	CASADGQGYEQYF